This T cell receptor beta chain originates from a study of CDR3 diversity in severe acne. Using its own MiXCR run on the PCR reads, TCRdb lists one record per CDR3 protein. The sample lists some 85,000 distinct CDR3 sequences, under 55% occurring once. Sequencing was carried out using blood. The source is a male donor with severe acne vulgaris.

CDR3 sequence reads: CASSRGQGKTQYF. CDR3 nucleotides: TGTGCCAGCAGCCGGGGACAGGGCAAGACCCAGTACTTC. The rearrangement uses TRBV12-3 or TRBV12-4 and TRBJ2-5, with 9 positions matching TRBD1. The CDR3 is 13 amino acids. Unmatched junction bases numbered 5, after V lost 6 bases and J lost 6 bases.